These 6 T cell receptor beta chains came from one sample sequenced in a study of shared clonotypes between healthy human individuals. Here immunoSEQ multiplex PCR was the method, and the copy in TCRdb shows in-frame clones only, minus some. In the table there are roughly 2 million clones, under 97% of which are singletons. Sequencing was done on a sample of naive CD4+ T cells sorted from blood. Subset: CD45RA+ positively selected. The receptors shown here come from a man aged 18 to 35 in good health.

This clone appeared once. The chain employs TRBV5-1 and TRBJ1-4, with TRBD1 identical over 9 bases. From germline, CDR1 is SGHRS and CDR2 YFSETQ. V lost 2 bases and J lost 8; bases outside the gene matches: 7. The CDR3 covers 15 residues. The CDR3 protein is CASSLGQGSWEKLFF. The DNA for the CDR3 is TGCGCCAGCAGCTTAGGACAGGGGAGTTGGGAAAAACTGTTTTTT.

CDR3 coding DNA: TGTGCTAGTGGTTTGCCCCCCCGTTCAGGGGAAACGAACACCGGGGAGCTGTTTTTT. Translated, it gives CASGLPPRSGETNTGELFF. The chain couples TRBV12-5 to TRBJ2-2; the D gene is possibly TRBD1 (6 bases). The CDR3 has 19 amino acids. Per germline, CDR1 LGHNT and CDR2 FRNRAP. V shed 2 bases and J shed 0 bases, with 19 bases lying between them. Full variable domain (rest looked up from reference TRBV12-5 and TRBJ2-2): DARVTQTPRHKVTEMGQEVTMRCQPILGHNTVFWYRQTMMQGLELLAYFRNRAPLDDSGMPKDRFSAEMPDATLATLKIQPSEPRDSAVYFCASGLPPRSGETNTGELFFGEGSRLTVL.

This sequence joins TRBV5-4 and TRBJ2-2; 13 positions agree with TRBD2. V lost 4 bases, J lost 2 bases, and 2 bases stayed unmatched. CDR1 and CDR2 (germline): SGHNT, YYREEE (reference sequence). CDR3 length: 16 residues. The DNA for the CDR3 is TGTGCCAGCAGCCTGGGACTAGCGGGAAACACCGGGGAGCTGTTTTTT. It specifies CASSLGLAGNTGELFF.

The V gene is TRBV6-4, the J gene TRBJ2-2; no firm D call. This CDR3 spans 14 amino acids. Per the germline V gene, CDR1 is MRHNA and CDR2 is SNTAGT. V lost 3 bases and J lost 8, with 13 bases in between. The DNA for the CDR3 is TGTGCCAGCAGTGAACTCACGGGTAGAGGGGAGCTGTTTTTT. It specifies CASSELTGRGELFF.

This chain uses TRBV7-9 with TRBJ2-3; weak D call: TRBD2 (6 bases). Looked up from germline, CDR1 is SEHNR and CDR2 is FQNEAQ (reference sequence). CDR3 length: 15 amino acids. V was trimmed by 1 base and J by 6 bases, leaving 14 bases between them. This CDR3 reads CASSLEPGRWDTQYF. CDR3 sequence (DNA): TGTGCCAGCAGCTTAGAGCCGGGGAGGTGGGATACGCAGTATTTT. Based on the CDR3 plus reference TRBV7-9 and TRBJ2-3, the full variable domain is DTGVSQNPRHKITKRGQNVTFRCDPISEHNRLYWYRQTLGQGPEFLTYFQNEAQLEKSRLLSDRFSAERPKGSFSTLEIQRTEQGDSAMYLCASSLEPGRWDTQYFGPGTRLTVL.

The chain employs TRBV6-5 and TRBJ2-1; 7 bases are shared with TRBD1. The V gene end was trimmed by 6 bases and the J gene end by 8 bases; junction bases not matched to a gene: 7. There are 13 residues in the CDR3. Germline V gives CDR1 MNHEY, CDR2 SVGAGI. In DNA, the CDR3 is TGTGCCAGCAGGCCCGACAGGGTCCATGAGCAGTTCTTC. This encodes CASRPDRVHEQFF.